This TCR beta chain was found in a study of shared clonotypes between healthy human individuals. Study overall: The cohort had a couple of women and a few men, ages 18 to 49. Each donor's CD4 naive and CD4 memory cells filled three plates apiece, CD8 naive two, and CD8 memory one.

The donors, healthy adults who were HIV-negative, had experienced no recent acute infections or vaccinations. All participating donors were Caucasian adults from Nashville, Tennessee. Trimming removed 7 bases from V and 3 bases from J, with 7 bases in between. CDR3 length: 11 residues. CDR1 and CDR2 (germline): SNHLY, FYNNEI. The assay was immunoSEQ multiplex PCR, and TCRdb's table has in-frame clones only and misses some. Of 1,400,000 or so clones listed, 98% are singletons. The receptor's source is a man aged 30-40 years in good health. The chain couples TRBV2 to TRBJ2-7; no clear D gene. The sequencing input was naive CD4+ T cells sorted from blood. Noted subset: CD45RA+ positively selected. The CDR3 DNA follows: TGTGCCAGCAATCCAGGCTACGAGCAGTACTTC. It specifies CASNPGYEQYF.